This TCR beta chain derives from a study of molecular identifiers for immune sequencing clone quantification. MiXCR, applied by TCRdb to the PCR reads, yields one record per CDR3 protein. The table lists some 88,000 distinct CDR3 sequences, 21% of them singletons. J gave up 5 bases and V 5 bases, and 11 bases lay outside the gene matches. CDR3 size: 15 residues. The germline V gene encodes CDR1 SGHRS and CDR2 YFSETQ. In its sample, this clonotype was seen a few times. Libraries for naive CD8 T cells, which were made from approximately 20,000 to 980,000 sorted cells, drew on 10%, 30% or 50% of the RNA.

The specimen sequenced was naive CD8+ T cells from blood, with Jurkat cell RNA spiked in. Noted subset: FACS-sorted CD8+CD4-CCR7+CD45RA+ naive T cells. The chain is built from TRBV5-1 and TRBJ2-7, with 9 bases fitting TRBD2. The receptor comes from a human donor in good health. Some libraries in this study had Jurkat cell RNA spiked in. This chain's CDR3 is CASRVAGDKTNEQYF. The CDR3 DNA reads TGCGCCAGCAGGGTAGCGGGGGATAAGACAAACGAGCAGTACTTC.